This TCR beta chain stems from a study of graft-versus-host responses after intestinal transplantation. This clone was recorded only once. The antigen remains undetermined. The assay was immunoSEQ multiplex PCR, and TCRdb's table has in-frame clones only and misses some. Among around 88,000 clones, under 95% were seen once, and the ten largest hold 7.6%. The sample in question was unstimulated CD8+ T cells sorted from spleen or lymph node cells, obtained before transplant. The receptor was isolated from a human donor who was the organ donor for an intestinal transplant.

The CDR3 DNA sequence: TGTGCCAGCAGTGCCCTCAGAGGACTAGCGGGGGGCGGGAGCACAGATACGCAGTATTTT. Translated, it gives CASSALRGLAGGGSTDTQYF. The gene calls are TRBV6-1 and TRBJ2-3, with 14 bases fitting TRBD2. The germline gives CDR1 MNHNS, CDR2 SASEGT. The CDR3 contains 20 residues. With V trimmed by 4 bases and J by 0 bases, 12 bases remained unmatched.